The next 16 T cell receptor beta chains were all read from a single sample in a study of technical replicates of blood from a handful of donors. Method: immunoSEQ multiplex PCR; TCRdb's copy keeps in-frame clones and lacks some. The table lists 60,000 to 65,000 clones, around 87% of them singletons, with around 5.2% in the top ten. Sequenced input: PBMCs. All receptors come from a human donor in good health. Some clones in this sample may be carry-over from other donors' samples.

The DNA of the CDR3 is TGTGCCAGTAGTATTAGAGCAACTAACAATGAGCAGTTCTTC. This encodes CASSIRATNNEQFF. The chain has TRBV19 and TRBJ2-1; no firm D call. The CDR3 sequence is 14 residues long. Trimming left V 3 bases short and J 5 bases short, with 11 bases between. Germline V gene sequence: CDR1 LNHDA, CDR2 SQIVND (reference sequence).

This clone was seen a handful of times. The chain recombines TRBV7-8 with TRBJ2-7; 10 bases are a match to TRBD2. Germline V gene data show CDR1 as SGHVS and CDR2 as FQNEAQ. V shed 5 bases and J 5 bases; nucleotides not matched to a gene: 12. The CDR3 runs to 16 residues. The DNA of the CDR3 is TGTGCCAGCAGCCCCCAGGATGGAGCGGGAGGGGACGAGCAGTACTTC. As protein: CASSPQDGAGGDEQYF.

The CDR3 is CAIKDSPPYEQYF. In DNA, the CDR3 is TGTGCCATCAAGGACAGCCCTCCCTACGAGCAGTACTTC. V gene TRBV10-3 combines with J gene TRBJ2-7; weak D call: TRBD1 (6 bases). Germline V gene lookup returns CDR1 ENHRY and CDR2 SYGVKD. Trimming pared 7 bases from V and 2 bases from J, leaving 12 bases between. The CDR3 totals 13 residues.

The V gene is TRBV7-2, the J gene TRBJ1-1; TRBD1 might be the D (6 bases). Trimming cost V 4 bases and J 5 bases, with 14 bases left between them. The CDR3 is 14 amino acids. Germline CDR1 reads SGHTA; CDR2 reads FQGNSA. DNA for the CDR3: TGTGCCAGCAGCTCGCCGGGGGGCGGGACTGAAGCTTTCTTT. This sequence encodes CASSSPGGGTEAFF. The full variable domain, its missing parts supplied by reference TRBV7-2 and TRBJ1-1, is GAGVSQSPSNKVTEKGKDVELRCDPISGHTALYWYRQSLGQGLEFLIYFQGNSAPDKSGLPSDRFSAERTGGSVSTLTIQRTQQEDSAVYLCASSSPGGGTEAFFGQGTRLTVV.

CDR3 residues: CASSPLGQGGQPQHF. CDR3 DNA: TGTGCCAGCAGCCCCCTCGGACAGGGCGGTCAGCCCCAGCATTTT. The chain recombines TRBV4-2 with TRBJ1-5, with TRBD1 matching over 8 bases. CDR1 LGHNA and CDR2 YNFKEQ come from the germline V gene. The CDR3 has 15 amino acids. After removal of 4 bases from V and 6 bases from J, the junction contained 8 bases not matched to a gene.

V gene TRBV6-5 combines with J gene TRBJ2-7; 13 nucleotides agree with TRBD2. In germline, CDR1 is MNHEY, CDR2 SVGAGI. The CDR3 totals 16 residues. The trim removed 2 bases at V and 5 bases at J, leaving 6 bases unmatched. CDR3 amino acids: CASSYATSGRSNEQYF. The CDR3, as DNA: TGTGCCAGCAGTTACGCGACTAGCGGGAGGAGTAACGAGCAGTACTTC.

Regarding this clone: At one end the junction does not follow the germline gene, possibly because of a read error. This sequence joins TRBV12-5 and TRBJ2-1; unclear D gene. This CDR3 is 16 amino acids long. Germline CDR1 and CDR2: LGHNT and FRNRAP. CDR3: CASGLSQVQNGNKQFF. The CDR3 region has the DNA TGTGCTAGTGGTTTGTCTCAGGTACAGAATGGCAATAAGCAGTTCTTC. Full variable domain (rest looked up from reference TRBV12-5 and TRBJ2-1): DARVTQTPRHKVTEMGQEVTMRCQPILGHNTVFWYRQTMMQGLELLAYFRNRAPLDDSGMPKDRFSAEMPDATLATLKIQPSEPRDSAVYFCASGLSQVQNGNKQFFGPGTRLTVL.

The rearrangement joins TRBV7-9 to TRBJ2-7; TRBD1 matches 10 bases. The CDR3 is 13 residues long. Germline V gene lookup returns CDR1 SEHNR and CDR2 FQNEAQ (reference sequence). Unmatched junction bases numbered 0, after V lost 4 bases and J lost 3 bases. The CDR3 spells CASSWTGGYEQYF. The DNA for the CDR3 is TGTGCCAGCAGCTGGACAGGGGGCTACGAGCAGTACTTC.

V gene TRBV5-1 combines with J gene TRBJ2-1; TRBD2 is a possible D gene (5 bases). CDR1 and CDR2 from the germline V gene are SGHRS and YFSETQ. V was clipped by 6 bases and J by 0 bases, with 10 bases between them. There are 14 residues in the CDR3. CDR3 bases: TGCGCCAGCACCCTAGCAAGCTCCTACAATGAGCAGTTCTTC. Translated: CASTLASSYNEQFF.

The V gene is TRBV7-2, the J gene TRBJ2-3; TRBD2 agrees at 11 bases. This CDR3 region has 16 residues. The germline V gene encodes CDR1 SGHTA and CDR2 FQGNSA. Losses at the gene ends were 4 bases for V and 2 bases for J; bases not matched to a gene: 5. CDR3 DNA sequence: TGTGCCAGCAGCTCGACTAGCGGGGCCTCCACAGATACGCAGTATTTT. It is translated as CASSSTSGASTDTQYF.

The rearrangement uses TRBV14 and TRBJ1-4, with 8 bases identical to TRBD1. The length of the CDR3 is 14 residues. Germline CDR1 reads SGHDN; CDR2 reads FVKESK. V lost 4 bases, J lost 8 bases, and 6 bases stayed unmatched. Here the CDR3 DNA reads TGTGCCAGCAGCCCTCGGACAGGGTTCGAAAAACTGTTTTTT. This codes for CASSPRTGFEKLFF.

The genes are TRBV5-1 and TRBJ2-5, with D tentatively TRBD2 (5 bases). CDR1 and CDR2 (germline): SGHRS, YFSETQ. Trimming took off 5 bases at V and 4 bases at J, with 12 bases between the two ends. The CDR3 loop spans 13 amino acids. The CDR3 protein is CASRLEGSETQYF. The CDR3 DNA sequence: TGCGCCAGCAGACTAGAAGGGTCAGAGACCCAGTACTTC.

The V and J genes are TRBV4-2 and TRBJ2-3; D may be TRBD2 (5 bases). Germline V gene data show CDR1 as LGHNA and CDR2 as YNFKEQ. Trimming stripped 3 bases from V and 7 bases from J, with 23 bases between. The CDR3 sequence is 17 residues long. The CDR3 loop reads CASSQAGLSPTKYTQYF. For the CDR3, the DNA is TGTGCCAGCAGCCAGGCCGGACTCTCTCCGACAAAATATACGCAGTATTTT.

The rearrangement links TRBV6-1 to TRBJ1-2, with 7 positions matching TRBD1. Germline V gives CDR1 MNHNS, CDR2 SASEGT. V lost 4 bases to trimming and J lost 4 bases; unmatched junction nucleotides: 6. This CDR3 has 14 residues. CDR3 DNA: TGTGCCAGCAGTGGGACAGGTTATACCTATGGCTACACCTTC. Protein product: CASSGTGYTYGYTF.

The chain carries TRBV4-3 and TRBJ2-3; tentative D call: TRBD1 (6 bases). V gave up 0 bases and J gave up 6 bases, with 16 bases separating them. Germline loops: CDR1 LGHNA, CDR2 YSLEER. The CDR3 has 16 amino acids. The DNA for the CDR3 is TGCGCCAGCAGCCAAGATTTCCTGGGGGCCGGGGATACGCAGTATTTT. It yields the protein CASSQDFLGAGDTQYF.

This chain connects TRBV30 to TRBJ2-3, with 10 bases identical to TRBD2. The length of the CDR3 is 14 residues. Germline CDR1 reads GTSNPN; CDR2 reads SVGIG (reference sequence). V lost 2 bases and J lost 6; bases outside the gene matches: 5. CDR3 region: CAWSPLAGADTQYF. CDR3 nucleotide sequence: TGTGCCTGGAGTCCTCTAGCGGGAGCGGATACGCAGTATTTT.